The 12 T cell receptor beta chains listed next were all sequenced from one sample in a study of cytomegalovirus exposure and HLA in healthy donors. A multiplex PCR was run with 60 Vbeta primers and 13 Jbeta primers. Sequencing used immunoSEQ multiplex PCR; TCRdb keeps in-frame clones, though not all of them. Here the sample spans 200,000 to 250,000 clones, over 80% being singletons. The sequencing sample was made of PBMCs. Source of these receptors: a woman between 40 and 55 years old in good health and CMV-seropositive.

V is TRBV5-3 and J is TRBJ2-1, with D possibly being TRBD2 (6 bases). TRBV5-3 is identified as an open reading frame with a role that is uncertain. V was pared by 4 bases and J by 2 bases, with 19 bases between. The CDR3 length is 17 residues. CDR3 in DNA: TGTGCCAGAAGCCCACTACAGCCGGGAGTGGCCTACAATGAGCAGTTCTTC. Encoded protein: CARSPLQPGVAYNEQFF.

In its sample, this clone was seen a few times. V usage is TRBV30 and J usage is TRBJ1-5; 7 bases agree with TRBD1. Germline V gene sequence: CDR1 GTSNPN, CDR2 SVGIG (reference sequence). This CDR3 contains 14 residues. V was clipped by 3 bases and J by 3 bases; unmatched bases: 5. The CDR3 DNA reads as TGTGCCTGGAGCACGGGACAGCACAATCAGCCCCAGCATTTT. It specifies CAWSTGQHNQPQHF.

V gene TRBV9 combines with J gene TRBJ1-1, with D possibly matching TRBD1 (5 bases). The germline V gene has CDR1 SGDLS and CDR2 YYNGEE. The length of the CDR3 is 15 residues. The V end lost 0 bases, the J end lost 6 bases, and 15 bases lay between the germline ends. The CDR3 loop is CASSVAGTGNSEAFF. CDR3 nucleotide sequence: TGTGCCAGCAGCGTAGCTGGAACAGGAAATTCTGAAGCTTTCTTT.

This chain links TRBV5-6 with TRBJ2-1, with 7 bases fitting TRBD1. CDR3 length: 15 residues. After removal of 0 bases from V and 4 bases from J, the junction contained 4 bases not matched to a gene. Germline V gene sequence: CDR1 SGHDT, CDR2 YYEEEE. The CDR3 here is CASSLDRGPYNEQFF. CDR3 sequence (DNA): TGTGCCAGCAGCTTGGACAGGGGCCCATACAATGAGCAGTTCTTC. The full variable domain, completed using reference TRBV5-6 and TRBJ2-1, is DAGVTQSPTHLIKTRGQQVTLRCSPKSGHDTVSWYQQALGQGPQFIFQYYEEEERQRGNFPDRFSGHQFPNYSSELNVNALLLGDSALYLCASSLDRGPYNEQFFGPGTRLTVL.

Only a few counts were recorded for this clone. The junction and the germline gene differ at one end; a read error may be behind it. The V gene is TRBV7-9, the J gene TRBJ2-1, with D tentatively TRBD1 (8 bases). This CDR3 has 17 amino acids. The germline CDR1 and CDR2 sequences are SEHNR and FQNEAQ (reference sequence). CDR3 bases: TGTTCCAGCAGCTTAGCGGGTAGACAGGGGTTCTACAATGAGCAGTTCTTC. This sequence encodes CSSSLAGRQGFYNEQFF.

The chain links TRBV30 to TRBJ2-1, with 10 bases lining up with TRBD2. The CDR3 totals 15 residues. Germline CDR1 GTSNPN, CDR2 SVGIG (reference sequence). Trimming at V came to 8 bases and at J to 9 bases, leaving 16 bases not matched to a gene. CDR3: CAAKGRLAGVGEQFF. The CDR3 bases are TGTGCCGCCAAGGGTCGGCTAGCGGGAGTTGGTGAGCAGTTCTTC.

In its sample, this clone was seen once. The chain carries TRBV11-3 and TRBJ1-1; 7 positions match TRBD1. Germline assignment: CDR1 SGHNT and CDR2 YENEEA. V shed 6 bases, J shed 4 bases, and the junction held 5 bases outside the gene matches. This CDR3 has 13 amino acids. The chain's CDR3 is CASRGQGVTEAFF. The CDR3 DNA sequence: TGTGCCAGCAGGGGGCAGGGGGTCACTGAAGCTTTCTTT.

This clone has a handful of counts. This sequence joins TRBV5-1 and TRBJ1-2; D gene uncertain. Trimming took 0 bases from V and 2 from J, leaving 8 bases between them. The CDR3 consists of 14 residues. Germline V CDR1 and CDR2: SGHRS, YFSETQ. The CDR3 region is CASSLEGGNYGYTF. DNA for the CDR3: TGCGCCAGCAGCTTGGAGGGAGGGAACTATGGCTACACCTTC.

The chain joins TRBV6-5 to TRBJ2-7, with TRBD2 as a possible D gene (5 bases). The CDR3 contains 13 residues. V was trimmed by 4 bases and J by 3 bases, leaving 10 bases between them. CDR1 and CDR2 from the germline V gene are MNHEY and SVGAGI. The CDR3 sequence is CASSSGLFYEQYF. DNA of the CDR3: TGTGCCAGCAGTTCAGGACTCTTCTACGAGCAGTACTTC.

The chain recombines TRBV5-1 with TRBJ2-7; D is unclear. The CDR3 runs 11 residues. Germline V CDR1 and CDR2: SGHRS, YFSETQ. The V gene lost 4 bases and the J gene lost 7 bases, with 9 bases spanning the gap. CDR3 loop: CASSTGWEQYF. The CDR3 nucleotides read TGCGCCAGCAGCACCGGGTGGGAGCAGTACTTC.

V is TRBV11-2 and J is TRBJ1-2, with 7 nucleotides matching TRBD1. After removal of 3 bases from V and 2 bases from J, the junction contained 9 bases not matched to a gene. The CDR3 spans 16 residues. In germline, CDR1 is SGHAT, CDR2 FQNNGV. The CDR3 sequence: CASSLGGQRLNYGYTF. The CDR3 DNA is TGTGCCAGCAGCTTGGGGGGACAGCGGCTGAACTATGGCTACACCTTC.

The chain joins TRBV6-1 to TRBJ2-3, with 7 bases that match TRBD1. This CDR3 region has 15 residues. With V trimmed by 6 bases and J by 2 bases, 8 bases remained unmatched. The germline gives CDR1 MNHNS, CDR2 SASEGT. The CDR3 coding sequence is TGTGCCAGCAGCATCGACAGGGTAGCCACAGATACGCAGTATTTT. Amino acids: CASSIDRVATDTQYF.